Shown below are 23 T cell receptor beta chains from a single sample sequenced in a study of multiple sclerosis patients with progressive multifocal leukoencephalopathy. Some clones are missing from TCRdb's copy, which holds only in-frame ones; the method was immunoSEQ multiplex PCR. The sample consists of around 32,000 clones, about 92% of them appearing once. As to time point: before natalizumab initiation. Sequences were obtained from PBMCs. These receptors came from a man aged 30-40 years with multiple sclerosis.

The chain carries TRBV5-1 and TRBJ2-1; D is undetermined. With 5 bases removed from V and 1 base from J, the gap between germline ends came to 16 bases. The CDR3 has 16 residues. Germline CDR1 reads SGHRS; CDR2 reads YFSETQ. The CDR3 region is CASRGVTMLSYNEQFF. The CDR3 DNA reads as TGCGCCAGCAGAGGTGTTACTATGCTTTCCTACAATGAGCAGTTCTTC.

V usage is TRBV6-5 and J usage is TRBJ1-5, with D tentatively TRBD1 (6 bases). Germline V gives CDR1 MNHEY, CDR2 SVGAGI. The V end lost 7 bases, the J end lost 1 base, and 8 bases lay between the germline ends. This CDR3 has 13 amino acids. The DNA of the CDR3 is TGTGCCAGCAATGGACAGAGCAATCAGCCCCAGCATTTT. Its protein product is CASNGQSNQPQHF.

The gene calls are TRBV6-6 and TRBJ2-5; D remains ambiguous. Germline-derived CDR1 and CDR2 are MNHNY and SVGAGI (reference sequence). Trimming shortened V by 5 bases and J by 2 bases, and 3 bases separated the two germline ends. The CDR3 totals 11 residues. The CDR3 DNA reads as TGTGCCAGCAGTCCACAAGAGACCCAGTACTTC. Translated: CASSPQETQYF.

This sequence joins TRBV6-4 and TRBJ2-3; D unclear. V was clipped by 3 bases and J by 0 bases, with 4 bases between them. The length of the CDR3 is 13 residues. CDR1 and CDR2 (germline): MRHNA, SNTAGT. The CDR3 here is CASSEGSTDTQYF. The CDR3 DNA is TGTGCCAGCAGTGAGGGGAGCACAGATACGCAGTATTTT.

In its sample, this clone was seen once. This sequence joins TRBV5-4 and TRBJ2-5, with TRBD1 matching over 8 bases. CDR1 and CDR2 (germline): SGHNT, YYREEE (reference sequence). This CDR3 is built from 16 residues. Trimming took 4 bases from V and 5 from J; bases not matched to a gene: 13. For the CDR3, the DNA is TGTGCCAGCAGCGTCCGACAGGGGCAGTTTGTTGAGACCCAGTACTTC. Residues: CASSVRQGQFVETQYF. Together with reference TRBV5-4 and TRBJ2-5, the CDR3 gives the full variable domain: ETGVTQSPTHLIKTRGQQVTLRCSSQSGHNTVSWYQQALGQGPQFIFQYYREEENGRGNFPPRFSGLQFPNYSSELNVNALELDDSALYLCASSVRQGQFVETQYFGPGTRLLVL.

A few counts support this clone. The chain is built from TRBV19 and TRBJ2-7; D is ambiguous. V lost 1 base to trimming and J lost 4 bases, with 8 bases between them. CDR1 and CDR2 from the germline V gene are LNHDA and SQIVND (reference sequence). This CDR3 has 13 amino acids. The CDR3 DNA reads as TGTGCCAGTAGTATAGCACCCTCATACGAGCAGTACTTC. Protein: CASSIAPSYEQYF.

V usage is TRBV10-3 and J usage is TRBJ2-2; D is possibly TRBD1 (5 bases). The CDR3 is 13 residues long. From germline, CDR1 is ENHRY and CDR2 SYGVKD. The ends were cut back, 7 bases at V and 2 bases at J, with 8 bases in the middle. The CDR3 here is CAITDSNTGELFF. As DNA, the CDR3 is TGTGCCATCACTGACAGCAACACCGGGGAGCTGTTTTTT.

V gene TRBV19 combines with J gene TRBJ2-7, with 9 nucleotides matching TRBD1. This CDR3 has 14 residues. Per germline, CDR1 LNHDA and CDR2 SQIVND (reference sequence). The V segment lost 8 bases and the J segment 2 bases; nucleotides outside the gene matches: 7. CDR3: CASRGGQGAYEQYF. Here the CDR3 DNA reads TGTGCCAGTCGAGGGGGACAGGGTGCCTACGAGCAGTACTTC.

The chain is built from TRBV7-2 and TRBJ1-2, with a possible D match to TRBD1 (6 bases). This CDR3 has 13 residues. CDR1 and CDR2 (germline): SGHTA, FQGNSA. The V end lost 6 bases, the J end lost 8 bases, and 16 bases lay between the germline ends. CDR3 sequence (DNA): TGTGCCAGCAGGCATCGGACAGATCGCGGCTACACCTTC. It encodes CASRHRTDRGYTF.

The V gene is TRBV9, the J gene TRBJ1-2; no firm D call. CDR3 length equals 15 residues. The ends were cut back, 0 bases at V and 0 bases at J, with 9 bases in the middle. The germline CDR1 and CDR2 sequences are SGDLS and YYNGEE. CDR3 sequence reads: CASSVGGLPNYGYTF. CDR3 in DNA: TGTGCCAGCAGCGTAGGTGGTCTTCCTAACTATGGCTACACCTTC.

The chain combines TRBV7-2 with TRBJ2-5; 7 nucleotides agree with TRBD2. V was pared by 1 base and J by 6 bases, with 11 bases of the junction left unmatched. This CDR3 has 16 residues. Germline V gene lookup returns CDR1 SGHTA and CDR2 FQGNSA. The DNA of the CDR3 is TGTGCCAGCAGCTTAGGGGTTAGCGGGCCCCCGAAGACCCAGTACTTC. Amino acids: CASSLGVSGPPKTQYF.

This chain links TRBV5-1 with TRBJ2-3; the match to TRBD2 covers 11 bases. The CDR3 length is 17 residues. V was pared by 0 bases and J by 0 bases, with 3 bases of the junction left unmatched. Germline CDR1 is SGHRS and CDR2 is YFSETQ. The CDR3 DNA reads TGCGCCAGCAGCTTGGATAGGACTAGCGGGAGCACAGATACGCAGTATTTT. This codes for CASSLDRTSGSTDTQYF. Full variable domain (rest looked up from reference TRBV5-1 and TRBJ2-3): KAGVTQTPRYLIKTRGQQVTLSCSPISGHRSVSWYQQTPGQGLQFLFEYFSETQRNKGNFPGRFSGRQFSNSRSEMNVSTLELGDSALYLCASSLDRTSGSTDTQYFGPGTRLTVL.

This clone was recorded once. The V and J genes are TRBV7-9 and TRBJ2-7, with D uncertain. V was clipped by 6 bases and J by 4 bases, with 10 bases between them. There are 12 residues in the CDR3. The germline V gene has CDR1 SEHNR and CDR2 FQNEAQ (reference sequence). CDR3 bases: TGTGCCAGCAGAGACCAGTTGTACGAGCAGTACTTC. Translation gives CASRDQLYEQYF.

V is TRBV5-6 and J is TRBJ1-2; D remains unclear. This CDR3 is 17 amino acids long. Germline assignment: CDR1 SGHDT and CDR2 YYEEEE. Trimming removed 2 bases at V and 5 bases at J, with 22 bases between. The CDR3 region has the DNA TGTGCCAGCAGCTTAGGACTCGCTAGCGTCGATGAATATGGCTACACCTTC. It encodes CASSLGLASVDEYGYTF.

The chain links TRBV7-3 to TRBJ1-1, with D unclear. The CDR3 loop spans 13 amino acids. The germline V gene encodes CDR1 SGHTA and CDR2 FQGTGA. V was shortened by 5 bases and J by 7 bases, with 14 bases between the two germline ends. The CDR3 coding sequence is TGTGCCAGCAGCCCTACCGGATTCGATGAAGCTTTCTTT. Protein: CASSPTGFDEAFF.

The chain recombines TRBV5-1 with TRBJ2-1, with 9 bases aligning to TRBD2. This CDR3 has 14 residues. V lost 4 bases and J lost 6; bases outside the gene matches: 5. Germline loops: CDR1 SGHRS, CDR2 YFSETQ. This CDR3 reads CASSTQTSGNEQFF. CDR3 in DNA: TGCGCCAGCAGCACTCAGACTAGCGGCAATGAGCAGTTCTTC.

The chain joins TRBV5-6 to TRBJ1-1; D gene unclear. From germline, CDR1 is SGHDT and CDR2 YYEEEE. V lost 4 bases to trimming and J lost 1 base, with 11 bases between them. The CDR3 spans 14 residues. The CDR3 region is CASSPRPQNTEAFF. The DNA for the CDR3 is TGTGCCAGCAGCCCCCGTCCTCAGAACACTGAAGCTTTCTTT.

V usage is TRBV10-3 and J usage is TRBJ2-7, with D perhaps assigned TRBD1 or TRBD2 (5 bases each). Germline CDR1 ENHRY, CDR2 SYGVKD. This CDR3 comprises 16 residues. Trimming removed 5 bases from V and 6 bases from J, with 23 bases in between. The CDR3 nucleotides read TGTGCCATCAGTCCCCTGGGGGTTGGGGTTGGCTGCGAGCAGTACTTC. Translated, it gives CAISPLGVGVGCEQYF.

V is TRBV5-5 and J is TRBJ1-1; 8 bases are a match to TRBD1. Per germline, CDR1 SGHKS and CDR2 YYEKEE (reference sequence). CDR3 length: 14 amino acids. The V segment lost 2 bases and the J segment 4 bases; nucleotides outside the gene matches: 4. Here the CDR3 reads CASSLGQGATEAFF. The CDR3 DNA follows: TGTGCCAGCAGCTTAGGGCAGGGGGCCACTGAAGCTTTCTTT.

The V and J genes are TRBV5-4 and TRBJ2-6, with D unresolved. V lost 0 bases and J lost 0, with 7 bases in between. This CDR3 contains 16 residues. Germline V gene data show CDR1 as SGHNT and CDR2 as YYREEE (reference sequence). The CDR3 bases are TGTGCCAGCAGCTTGGCCTGGGACTCTGGGGCCAACGTCCTGACTTTC. Translation: CASSLAWDSGANVLTF.

The chain joins TRBV11-3 to TRBJ2-2, with 11 nucleotides matching TRBD2. This CDR3 region has 17 residues. The germline gives CDR1 SGHNT, CDR2 YENEEA. The V and J ends lost 2 bases and 5 bases, in that order; junction bases with no gene match: 7. The DNA for the CDR3 is TGTGCCAGCAGCTTATTGGCTAGCGGGAGGAATACCGGGGAGCTGTTTTTT. This codes for CASSLLASGRNTGELFF.

This sequence joins TRBV7-2 and TRBJ1-6; 7 nucleotides align to TRBD1. Germline lookup yields CDR1 SGHTA and CDR2 FQGNSA. The CDR3 totals 14 residues. With V trimmed by 5 bases and J by 15 bases, 13 bases remained unmatched. The CDR3 bases are TGTGCCAGCAGCCAGACAGGGATTCTTTGGGACCTCCACTTT. The encoded protein is CASSQTGILWDLHF. The full variable domain, rest sourced from reference TRBV7-2 and TRBJ1-6, is GAGVSQSPSNKVTEKGKDVELRCDPISGHTALYWYRQSLGQGLEFLIYFQGNSAPDKSGLPSDRFSAERTGGSVSTLTIQRTQQEDSAVYLCASSQTGILWDLHFGNGTRLTVT.

This clone was detected only once. CDR3 nucleotide sequence: TGTGCCAGTAGTGTTCGACAGGGCCCCCAGGAGACCCAGTACTTC. Its protein product is CASSVRQGPQETQYF. The V call is TRBV19, the J call TRBJ2-5; 7 bases line up with TRBD1. There are 15 residues in the CDR3. Losses at the gene ends were 5 bases for V and 5 bases for J; bases not matched to a gene: 11. Looked up from germline, CDR1 is LNHDA and CDR2 is SQIVND (reference sequence).